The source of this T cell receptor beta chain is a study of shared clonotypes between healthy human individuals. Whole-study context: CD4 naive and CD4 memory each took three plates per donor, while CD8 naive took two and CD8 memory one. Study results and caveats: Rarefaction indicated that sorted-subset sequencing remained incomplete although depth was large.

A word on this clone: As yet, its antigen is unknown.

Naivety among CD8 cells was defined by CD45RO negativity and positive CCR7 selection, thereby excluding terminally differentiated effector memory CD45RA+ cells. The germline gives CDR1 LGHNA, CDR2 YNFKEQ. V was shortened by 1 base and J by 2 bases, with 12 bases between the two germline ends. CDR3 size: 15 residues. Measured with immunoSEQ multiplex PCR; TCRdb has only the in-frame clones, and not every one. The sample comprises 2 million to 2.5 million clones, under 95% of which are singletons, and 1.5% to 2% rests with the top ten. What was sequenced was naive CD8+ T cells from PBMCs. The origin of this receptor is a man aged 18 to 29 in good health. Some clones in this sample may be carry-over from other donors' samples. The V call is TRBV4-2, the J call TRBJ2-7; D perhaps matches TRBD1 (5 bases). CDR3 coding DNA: TGTGCCAGCAGCCAAGGCGACGACAGAGCCTACGAGCAGTACTTC. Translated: CASSQGDDRAYEQYF.